The source of this TCR beta chain is a study of blood T cell repertoires in COVID-19. Turning to the study itself: The origin of the acute and convalescent COVID-19 samples was the United States, Italy and Spain. PBMCs, B-cell-depleted T cells, or T cells were the source of the cDNA or gDNA that made up the material.

In the source study's methods: Estimation of nucleated cell counts was performed using reference gene primer amplification. Produced via immunoSEQ multiplex PCR; TCRdb's table is partial and in-frame only. V and J calls and clone size come straight from that table; D and trimming were deduced from the DNA. The data hold 87,000 or so clones, with 90% observed a single time. CDR1 and CDR2 from the germline V gene are SGHTA and FQGNSA. This CDR3 spans 15 amino acids. V was pared by 5 bases and J by 0 bases, with 6 bases of the junction left unmatched. Seattle's enrolled individuals joined amid active infection and were then monitored longitudinally.

The chain uses TRBV7-2 and TRBJ1-1; 7 nucleotides line up with TRBD1. The clonotype comes from a man younger than 30 with COVID-19, enrolled during active disease. The specimen sequenced was peripheral blood. The CDR3 DNA reads TGTGCCAGCAGCCCACAGACAGGGCTGAACACTGAAGCTTTCTTT. Protein sequence: CASSPQTGLNTEAFF.